What follows is one T cell receptor beta chain and its context. Sequence at one end of the junction differs from germline and may be a read error. TCRdb analysed the RACE reads with MiXCR anew, one entry per CDR3 protein. The data hold 190,000 or so distinct CDR3 sequences, with around 30% observed a single time. The time point here: pre-sensitization, week 0. Treatment specified: therapeutic diphenylcyclopropenone sensitization with weekly scalp DPC. There are 13 residues in the CDR3. CDR1 and CDR2 from the germline V gene are SGHTA and FQGTGA. This sample is drawn from a study of human T cells and chemical hapten exposure. Study as a whole: Patients got weekly scalp diphenylcyclopropenone doses over the roughly 24-week study.

The source of this sequence is a woman in her twenties or thirties with alopecia areata. Some clones in this sample may be carry-over from other donors' samples. The sample in question was whole blood, obtained in connection with sensitization to the hapten diphenylcyclopropenone (DPC). The chain uses TRBV7-3 and TRBJ2-3; D call uncertain. CDR3 protein: CASSLTHTDTQYF. The CDR3 DNA follows: TGTGCCAGCAGCCTAACCCACACAGATACGCAGTATTTT. Supplemented by reference TRBV7-3 and TRBJ2-3, the full variable domain reads GAGVSQTPSNKVTEKGKYVELRCDPISGHTALYWYRQSLGQGPEFLIYFQGTGAADDSGLPNDRFFAVRPEGSVSTLKIQRTERGDSAVYLCASSLTHTDTQYFGPGTRLTVL.